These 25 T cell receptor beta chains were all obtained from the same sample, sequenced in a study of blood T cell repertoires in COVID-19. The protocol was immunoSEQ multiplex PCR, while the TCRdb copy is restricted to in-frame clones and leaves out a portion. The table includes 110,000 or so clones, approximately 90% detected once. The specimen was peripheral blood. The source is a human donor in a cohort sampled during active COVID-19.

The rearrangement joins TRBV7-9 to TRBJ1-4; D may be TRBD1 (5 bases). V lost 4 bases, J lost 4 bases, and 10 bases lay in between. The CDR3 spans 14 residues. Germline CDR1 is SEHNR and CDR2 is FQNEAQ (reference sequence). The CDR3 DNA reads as TGTGCCAGCAGCTCCAGGGTTCTTAATGAAAAACTGTTTTTT. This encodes CASSSRVLNEKLFF. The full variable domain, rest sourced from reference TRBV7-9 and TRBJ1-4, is DTGVSQNPRHKITKRGQNVTFRCDPISEHNRLYWYRQTLGQGPEFLTYFQNEAQLEKSRLLSDRFSAERPKGSFSTLEIQRTEQGDSAMYLCASSSRVLNEKLFFGSGTQLSVL.

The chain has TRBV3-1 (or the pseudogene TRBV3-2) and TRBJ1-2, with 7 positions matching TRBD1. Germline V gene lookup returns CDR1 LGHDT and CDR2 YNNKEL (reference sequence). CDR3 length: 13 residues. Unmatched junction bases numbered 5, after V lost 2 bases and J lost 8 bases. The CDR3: CASSQMTGSGYTF. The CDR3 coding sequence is TGTGCCAGCAGCCAAATGACAGGGAGCGGCTACACCTTC.

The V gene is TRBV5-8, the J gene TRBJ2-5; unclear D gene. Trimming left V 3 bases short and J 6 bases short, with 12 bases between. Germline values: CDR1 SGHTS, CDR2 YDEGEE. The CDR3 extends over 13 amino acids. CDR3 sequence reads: CASSYWAPKTQYF. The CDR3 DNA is TGTGCCAGCAGCTATTGGGCCCCCAAGACCCAGTACTTC.

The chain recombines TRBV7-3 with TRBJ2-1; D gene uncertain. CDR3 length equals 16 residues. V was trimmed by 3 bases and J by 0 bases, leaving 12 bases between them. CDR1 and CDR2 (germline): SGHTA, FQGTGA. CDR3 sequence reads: CASSLLGGSSYNEQFF. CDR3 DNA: TGTGCCAGCAGCTTGCTTGGCGGTAGCTCCTACAATGAGCAGTTCTTC.

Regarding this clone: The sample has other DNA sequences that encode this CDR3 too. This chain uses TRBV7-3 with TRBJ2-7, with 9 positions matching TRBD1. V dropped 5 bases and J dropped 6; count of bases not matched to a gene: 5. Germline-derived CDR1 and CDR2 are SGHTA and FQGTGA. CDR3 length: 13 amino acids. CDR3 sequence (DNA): TGTGCCAGCAGCCTATTGACAGGGGGCGAGCAGTACTTC. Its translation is CASSLLTGGEQYF.

CDR3 sequence: CASSPTRLAKTGELFF. DNA of the CDR3: TGTGCCAGCTCACCGACACGGCTAGCAAAGACCGGGGAGCTGTTTTTT. The chain couples TRBV18 to TRBJ2-2, with a weak D call TRBD2 (5 bases). The length of the CDR3 is 16 residues. Trimming cost V 3 bases and J 5 bases, with 16 bases left between them. CDR1 is KGHSH, CDR2 LQKENI, per germline.

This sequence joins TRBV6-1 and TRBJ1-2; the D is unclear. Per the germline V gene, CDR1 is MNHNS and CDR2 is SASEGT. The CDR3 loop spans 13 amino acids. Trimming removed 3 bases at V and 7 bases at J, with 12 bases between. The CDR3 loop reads CASSEIAPPGYTF. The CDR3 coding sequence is TGTGCCAGCAGTGAGATAGCCCCCCCTGGCTACACCTTC.

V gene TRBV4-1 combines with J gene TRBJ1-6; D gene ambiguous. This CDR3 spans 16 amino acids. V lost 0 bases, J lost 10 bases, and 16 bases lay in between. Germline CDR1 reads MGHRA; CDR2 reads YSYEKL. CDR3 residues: CASSQEGRPRASPLHF. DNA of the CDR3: TGCGCCAGCAGCCAAGAGGGCAGGCCGCGTGCATCACCCCTCCACTTT.

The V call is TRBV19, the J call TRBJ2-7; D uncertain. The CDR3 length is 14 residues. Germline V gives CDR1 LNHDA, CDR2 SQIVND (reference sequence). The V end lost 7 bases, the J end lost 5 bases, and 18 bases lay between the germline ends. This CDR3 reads CASTPGFRRDEQYF. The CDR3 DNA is TGTGCCAGTACCCCCGGATTCAGGCGCGACGAGCAGTACTTC.

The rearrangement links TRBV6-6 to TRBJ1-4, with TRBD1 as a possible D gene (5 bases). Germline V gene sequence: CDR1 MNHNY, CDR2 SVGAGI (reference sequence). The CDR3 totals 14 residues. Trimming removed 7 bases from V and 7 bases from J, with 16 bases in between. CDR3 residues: CASTPRVEGEKLFF. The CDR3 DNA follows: TGTGCCAGCACTCCCAGGGTCGAAGGTGAAAAACTGTTTTTT.

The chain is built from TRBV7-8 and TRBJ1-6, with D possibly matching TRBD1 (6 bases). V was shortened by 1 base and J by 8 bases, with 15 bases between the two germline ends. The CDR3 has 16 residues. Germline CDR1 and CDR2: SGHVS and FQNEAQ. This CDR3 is CASSLGLINRDSPLHF. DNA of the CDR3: TGTGCCAGCAGCTTAGGTCTGATAAACAGGGATTCACCCCTCCACTTT.

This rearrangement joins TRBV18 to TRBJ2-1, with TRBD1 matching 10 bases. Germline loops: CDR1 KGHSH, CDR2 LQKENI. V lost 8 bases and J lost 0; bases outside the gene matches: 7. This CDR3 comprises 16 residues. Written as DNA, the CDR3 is TGTGCCAGCGCAACTAGACAGGGGGCCTCCTACAATGAGCAGTTCTTC. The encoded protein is CASATRQGASYNEQFF.

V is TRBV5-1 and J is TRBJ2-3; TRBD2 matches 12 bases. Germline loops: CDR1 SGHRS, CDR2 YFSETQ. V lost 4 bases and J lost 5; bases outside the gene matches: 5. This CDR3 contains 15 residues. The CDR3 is CASSPPGLAGDTQYF. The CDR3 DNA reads TGCGCCAGCAGCCCCCCGGGACTAGCGGGAGATACGCAGTATTTT.

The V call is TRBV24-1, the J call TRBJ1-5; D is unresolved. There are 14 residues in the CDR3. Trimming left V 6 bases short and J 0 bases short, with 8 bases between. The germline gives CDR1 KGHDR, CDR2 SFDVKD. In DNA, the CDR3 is TGTGCCACCAGTAGAGTCAATAGCAATCAGCCCCAGCATTTT. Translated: CATSRVNSNQPQHF.

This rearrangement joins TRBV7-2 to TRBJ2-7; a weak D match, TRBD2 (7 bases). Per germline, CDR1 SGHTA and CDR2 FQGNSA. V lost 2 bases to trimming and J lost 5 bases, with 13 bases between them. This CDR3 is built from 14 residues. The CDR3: CASSLSGRGDEQYF. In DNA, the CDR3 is TGTGCCAGCAGCTTATCTGGGAGGGGGGACGAGCAGTACTTC.

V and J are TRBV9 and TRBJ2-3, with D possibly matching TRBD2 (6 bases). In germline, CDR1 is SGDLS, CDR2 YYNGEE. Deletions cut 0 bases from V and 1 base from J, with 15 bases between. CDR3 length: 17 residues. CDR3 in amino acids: CASSVGSPSAGTDTQYF. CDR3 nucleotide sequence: TGTGCCAGCAGCGTAGGGTCCCCTAGCGCTGGCACAGATACGCAGTATTTT.

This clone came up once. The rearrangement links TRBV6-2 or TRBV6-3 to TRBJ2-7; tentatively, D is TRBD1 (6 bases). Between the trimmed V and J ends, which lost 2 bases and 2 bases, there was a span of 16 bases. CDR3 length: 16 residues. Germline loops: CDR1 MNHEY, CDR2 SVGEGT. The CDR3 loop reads CASSYADLTGTYEQYF. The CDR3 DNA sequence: TGTGCCAGCAGTTACGCCGACCTGACAGGTACCTACGAGCAGTACTTC.

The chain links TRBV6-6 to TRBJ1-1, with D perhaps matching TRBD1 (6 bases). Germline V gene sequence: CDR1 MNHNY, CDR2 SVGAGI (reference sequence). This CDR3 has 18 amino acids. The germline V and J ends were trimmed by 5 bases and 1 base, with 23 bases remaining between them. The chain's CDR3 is CASSHTKGPGHANTEAFF. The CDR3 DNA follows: TGTGCCAGCAGTCATACAAAGGGACCGGGACATGCGAACACTGAAGCTTTCTTT.

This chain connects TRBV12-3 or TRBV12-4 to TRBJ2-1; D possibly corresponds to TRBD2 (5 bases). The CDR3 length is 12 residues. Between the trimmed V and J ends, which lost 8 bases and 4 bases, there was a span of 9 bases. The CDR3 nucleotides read TGTGCCAGCGGGAGCGGATACAATGAGCAGTTCTTC. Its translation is CASGSGYNEQFF.

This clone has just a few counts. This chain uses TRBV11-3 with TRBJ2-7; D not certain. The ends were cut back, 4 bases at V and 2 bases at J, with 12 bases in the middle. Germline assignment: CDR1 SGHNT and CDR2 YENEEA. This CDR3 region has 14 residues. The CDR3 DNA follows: TGTGCCAGCAGCTCTCGAGTTATTGCCTACGAGCAGTACTTC. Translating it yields CASSSRVIAYEQYF.

CDR3 sequence reads: CSVRVAGTSYNEQFF. CDR3 coding DNA: TGCAGCGTTAGGGTAGCGGGGACCTCCTACAATGAGCAGTTCTTC. The chain couples TRBV29-1 to TRBJ2-1, with 8 bases fitting TRBD2. Germline loops: CDR1 SQVTM, CDR2 ANQGSEA. The CDR3 has 15 amino acids. With 5 bases clipped from V and 0 bases from J, the junction kept 6 bases outside the gene matches.

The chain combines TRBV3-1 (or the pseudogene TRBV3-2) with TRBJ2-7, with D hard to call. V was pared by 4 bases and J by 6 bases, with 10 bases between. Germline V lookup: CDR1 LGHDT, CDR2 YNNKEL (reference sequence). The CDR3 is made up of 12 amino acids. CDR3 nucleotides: TGTGCCAGCAGCCGAATAACGGGCGAGCAGTACTTC. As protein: CASSRITGEQYF.

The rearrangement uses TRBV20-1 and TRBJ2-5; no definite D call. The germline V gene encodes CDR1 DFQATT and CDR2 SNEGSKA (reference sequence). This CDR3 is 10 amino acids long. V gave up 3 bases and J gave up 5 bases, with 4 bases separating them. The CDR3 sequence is CSASQETQYF. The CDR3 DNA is TGCAGTGCTAGCCAGGAGACCCAGTACTTC.

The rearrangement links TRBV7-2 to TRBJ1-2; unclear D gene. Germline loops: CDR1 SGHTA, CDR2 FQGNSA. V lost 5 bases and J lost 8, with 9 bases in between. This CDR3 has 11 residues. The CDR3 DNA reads TGTGCCAGCAGCCCCGGTCTCGGCTACACCTTC. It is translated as CASSPGLGYTF.

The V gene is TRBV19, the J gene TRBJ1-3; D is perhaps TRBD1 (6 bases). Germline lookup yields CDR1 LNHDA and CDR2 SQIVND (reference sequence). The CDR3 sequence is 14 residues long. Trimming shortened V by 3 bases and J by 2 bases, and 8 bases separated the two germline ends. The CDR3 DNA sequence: TGTGCCAGTAGTATGCGGGGGCCTGGAAACACCATATATTTT. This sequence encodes CASSMRGPGNTIYF. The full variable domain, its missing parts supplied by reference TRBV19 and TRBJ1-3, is DGGITQSPKYLFRKEGQNVTLSCEQNLNHDAMYWYRQDPGQGLRLIYYSQIVNDFQKGDIAEGYSVSREKKESFPLTVTSAQKNPTAFYLCASSMRGPGNTIYFGEGSWLTVV.